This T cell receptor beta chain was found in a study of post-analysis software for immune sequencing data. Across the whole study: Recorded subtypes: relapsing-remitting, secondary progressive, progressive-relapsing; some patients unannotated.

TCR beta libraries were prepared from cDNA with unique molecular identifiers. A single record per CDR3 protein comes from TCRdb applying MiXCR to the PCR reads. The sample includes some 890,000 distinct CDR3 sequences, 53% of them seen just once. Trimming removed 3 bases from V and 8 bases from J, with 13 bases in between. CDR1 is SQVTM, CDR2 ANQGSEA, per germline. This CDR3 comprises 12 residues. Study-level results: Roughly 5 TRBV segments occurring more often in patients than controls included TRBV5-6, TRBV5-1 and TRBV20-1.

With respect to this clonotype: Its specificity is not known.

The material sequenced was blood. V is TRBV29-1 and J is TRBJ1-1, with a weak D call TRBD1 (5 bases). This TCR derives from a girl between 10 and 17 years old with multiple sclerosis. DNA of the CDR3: TGCAGCGTTGATATGGGGGACTCCGAAGCTTTCTTT. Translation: CSVDMGDSEAFF.